These 22 T cell receptor beta chains share one sample of origin, sequenced in a study of blood T cells in healthy people across ages. Together with a sample-barcoded 5' primer, a J-beta primer mix was included in a second PCR lasting about 7 to 11 cycles. Each CDR3 protein gets one entry after TCRdb re-called the 5' RACE reads with MiXCR. The profile shows about 640,000 distinct CDR3 sequences, about 43% of them singletons. The sequencing sample was made of blood. The receptors come from an older man in good health.

This clonotype turned up a few times. The chain links TRBV5-1 to TRBJ2-3, with TRBD2 identical over 7 bases. Germline CDR1 is SGHRS and CDR2 is YFSETQ. Trimming removed 3 bases from V and 5 bases from J; junction bases left unmatched: 6. The CDR3 spans 14 residues. CDR3 bases: TGCGCCAGCAGCTCCGGGACTATCGGAGATACGCAGTATTTT. Translation gives CASSSGTIGDTQYF.

V gene TRBV7-2 combines with J gene TRBJ2-4, with D hard to call. CDR3 length equals 15 residues. V was trimmed by 5 bases and J by 0 bases, leaving 11 bases between them. The germline V gene has CDR1 SGHTA and CDR2 FQGNSA. The CDR3 loop reads CASSTSTVAKNIQYF. The CDR3, as DNA: TGTGCCAGCAGCACCTCGACCGTAGCCAAAAACATTCAGTACTTC.

The chain employs TRBV6-2 or TRBV6-3 and TRBJ2-7; D possibly matches TRBD1 or TRBD2 (5 bases each). CDR1 is MNHEY and CDR2 is SVGEGT in the germline V gene. CDR3 length: 14 amino acids. The V gene lost 5 bases and the J gene lost 0 bases, with 11 bases spanning the gap. CDR3 DNA: TGTGCCAGCAGTCCGGGACGGGCCTCCTACGAGCAGTACTTC. Its protein is CASSPGRASYEQYF.

The chain has TRBV13 and TRBJ2-5; tentatively, D is TRBD1 or TRBD2 (5 bases each). CDR3 length: 18 residues. Germline V gives CDR1 PRHDT, CDR2 FYEKMQ (reference sequence). V was cut by 0 bases and J by 3 bases, with 20 bases left in between. DNA of the CDR3: TGTGCCAGCAGCTTAGGGGGGGTCGTAGGACGGGGAGAAGAGACCCAGTACTTC. Encoded protein: CASSLGGVVGRGEETQYF. The whole variable domain, filled in from reference TRBV13 and TRBJ2-5, reads AAGVIQSPRHLIKEKRETATLKCYPIPRHDTVYWYQQGPGQDPQFLISFYEKMQSDKGSIPDRFSAQQFSDYHSELNMSSLELGDSALYFCASSLGGVVGRGEETQYFGPGTRLLVL.

The chain links TRBV28 to TRBJ2-7; D possibly corresponds to TRBD1 (5 bases). The CDR3 contains 12 residues. The V and J ends lost 6 bases and 2 bases respectively, with 8 bases between them. Germline values: CDR1 MDHEN, CDR2 SYDVKM. CDR3 sequence (DNA): TGTGCCAGCAGAGGGGCCCCCTACGAGCAGTACTTC. This gives the protein CASRGAPYEQYF.

This clonotype was seen a few times. The CDR3 sequence is CASSLAASGGSRSYEQYF. CDR3 sequence (DNA): TGTGCCAGCAGCTTAGCGGCTAGCGGGGGGTCCCGCTCCTACGAGCAGTACTTC. The chain recombines TRBV7-2 with TRBJ2-7, with 11 bases aligning to TRBD2. Trimming cost V 0 bases and J 0 bases; bases outside gene matches: 7. Germline assignment: CDR1 SGHTA and CDR2 FQGNSA. This CDR3 is 18 amino acids long.

This clonotype was counted only a few times. A much larger clone lies a single base off, so this may be a read error. The V call is TRBV7-2, the J call TRBJ2-4; 10 bases match TRBD2. CDR3 length: 14 amino acids. The germline V gene encodes CDR1 SGHTA and CDR2 FQGNSA. CDR3 region: CAGSLAGGANIQYF. CDR3 DNA: TGTGCCGGCAGCTTAGCGGGAGGCGCAAACATTCAGTACTTC.

This clonotype was found a few times. The chain uses TRBV7-9 and TRBJ2-5; TRBD2 matches 12 bases. The trim removed 5 bases at V and 1 base at J, leaving 8 bases unmatched. The CDR3 is made up of 17 amino acids. Per germline, CDR1 SEHNR and CDR2 FQNEAQ (reference sequence). The CDR3 nucleotides read TGTGCCAGCAGCCAAGGGACTAGCGGGTATCCCCAAGAGACCCAGTACTTC. Protein sequence: CASSQGTSGYPQETQYF.

The chain uses TRBV4-3 and TRBJ2-7; D gene uncertain. Trimming took 3 bases from V and 0 from J, leaving 12 bases between them. The CDR3 length is 15 residues. The germline gives CDR1 LGHNA, CDR2 YSLEER. This chain's CDR3 is CASSQAAAASYEQYF. The CDR3 bases are TGCGCCAGCAGCCAGGCGGCCGCGGCCTCCTACGAGCAGTACTTC.

The genes are TRBV28 and TRBJ2-7, with a tentative D call TRBD2 (7 bases). Germline V gene lookup returns CDR1 MDHEN and CDR2 SYDVKM. This CDR3 has 13 residues. Trimming left V 7 bases short and J 3 bases short, with 13 bases between. CDR3 bases: TGTGCCAGCAAAAAAGGGGGGGACTACGAGCAGTACTTC. This encodes CASKKGGDYEQYF.

The chain combines TRBV2 with TRBJ2-7, with TRBD1 identical over 8 bases. CDR3 length: 15 amino acids. Germline V gene data show CDR1 as SNHLY and CDR2 as FYNNEI. V trimming: 7 bases; J trimming: 3 bases; junction bases outside the gene matches: 11. The CDR3 nucleotides are TGTGCCAGCAAACCGGCCGGACAGGGCAACTACGAGCAGTACTTC. The encoded protein is CASKPAGQGNYEQYF.

J is TRBJ1-1 and V is TRBV7-2; tentative D call: TRBD1 (6 bases). V was trimmed by 1 base and J by 6 bases, leaving 12 bases between them. The CDR3 length is 14 residues. Germline values: CDR1 SGHTA, CDR2 FQGNSA. The CDR3 is CASSLVMGASEAFF. The CDR3 DNA sequence: TGTGCCAGCAGCTTAGTGATGGGGGCCTCTGAAGCTTTCTTT.

As for this clonotype: This may stem from a read error, because a much larger clone lies one nucleotide away. The J gene is TRBJ2-3, the V gene TRBV20-1; weak D call: TRBD1 (5 bases). The CDR3 has 15 amino acids. CDR1 is DFQATT and CDR2 is SNEGSKA in the germline V gene (reference sequence). CDR3 sequence reads: CSAPDVSTATATQYF. In nucleotides, the CDR3 is TGCAGCGCCCCCGACGTCTCGACAGCCACAGCTACGCAGTATTTT.

V gene TRBV7-2 combines with J gene TRBJ2-1, with TRBD2 matching 12 bases. From germline, CDR1 is SGHTA and CDR2 FQGNSA. The CDR3 is 16 amino acids. The ends lost 5 bases at V and 7 bases at J; junction bases unmatched: 9. This chain's CDR3 is CASSTPSGRAGNEQFF. CDR3 sequence (DNA): TGTGCCAGCAGCACCCCTAGCGGGAGGGCCGGAAATGAGCAGTTCTTC.

In its sample, this clonotype was seen many times. This chain joins TRBV3-1 and TRBJ2-5; tentatively, D is TRBD2 (7 bases). Trimming removed 0 bases at V and 1 base at J, with 9 bases between. The CDR3 sequence is 15 residues long. CDR1 LGHDT and CDR2 YNNKEL come from the germline V gene (reference sequence). CDR3 amino acids: CASSQERGGQETQYF. In DNA, the CDR3 is TGTGCCAGCAGCCAAGAAAGGGGGGGCCAAGAGACCCAGTACTTC.

A few counts support this clonotype. The chain employs TRBV5-5 and TRBJ2-4; TRBD1 or TRBD2 may be the D gene (7 bases each). V gave up 4 bases and J gave up 5 bases, with 10 bases separating them. The CDR3 totals 13 residues. Germline V gene data show CDR1 as SGHKS and CDR2 as YYEKEE (reference sequence). CDR3 region: CASSAGGENIQYF. Written as DNA, the CDR3 is TGTGCCAGCAGCGCAGGGGGGGAAAACATTCAGTACTTC.

The CDR3 DNA reads TGCGCCAGCAAAACCATGACTGAAGCTTTCTTT. Residues: CASKTMTEAFF. V and J are TRBV4-1 and TRBJ1-1; D unresolved. Germline V gene lookup returns CDR1 MGHRA and CDR2 YSYEKL. The CDR3 extends over 11 amino acids. Trimming shortened V by 7 bases and J by 5 bases, and 8 bases separated the two germline ends.

For this clonotype: Possible read error: a much larger clone is one base away. In nucleotides, the CDR3 is TGTGCCAGCAGCCAGGCTAGCGGGGGGGCCTTCGAGCAGTACTTC. It is translated as CASSQASGGAFEQYF. The V call is TRBV3-1, the J call TRBJ2-5; 12 nucleotides agree with TRBD2. The end of the DNA is better explained by TRBJ2-7, so the J call may be wrong. This CDR3 is built from 15 residues. From germline, CDR1 is LGHDT and CDR2 YNNKEL (reference sequence).

This clonotype appeared many times. The chain has TRBV27 and TRBJ2-3, with 13 nucleotides matching TRBD2. Germline lookup yields CDR1 MNHEY and CDR2 SMNVEV (reference sequence). Trimming cost V 0 bases and J 4 bases; bases outside gene matches: 13. The CDR3 is made up of 20 amino acids. The DNA for the CDR3 is TGTGCCAGCAGTTTATCCTTACCTGGACTAGCGGGAGCGTTAGCAGATACGCAGTATTTT. Translation: CASSLSLPGLAGALADTQYF.

This clonotype was observed a few times. This may stem from a read error, because a much larger clone lies one nucleotide away. V gene TRBV29-1 combines with J gene TRBJ2-1, with unresolved D. V lost 7 bases, J lost 4 bases, and 8 bases lay in between. The CDR3 runs to 11 residues. The germline V gene encodes CDR1 SQVTM and CDR2 ANQGSEA. The chain's CDR3 is CSGGRYNEQFF. The DNA for the CDR3 is TGCAGCGGTGGAAGGTACAATGAGCAGTTCTTC.

This clonotype was recorded a few times. The chain recombines TRBV28 with TRBJ2-6, with D possibly being TRBD1 or TRBD2 (5 bases each). The V gene's germline CDR1 is MDHEN and CDR2 SYDVKM. V was pared by 8 bases and J by 4 bases, with 12 bases between. This CDR3 has 14 residues. The CDR3 protein is CASDGAQGANVLTF. In DNA form, the CDR3 reads TGTGCCAGCGACGGGGCGCAAGGGGCCAACGTCCTGACTTTC.

The table lists this clonotype with a few counts. This chain uses TRBV20-1 with TRBJ2-5; a weak D match, TRBD1 (6 bases). In germline, CDR1 is DFQATT, CDR2 SNEGSKA (reference sequence). V dropped 5 bases and J dropped 4 bases, with 23 bases sitting between them. The CDR3 extends over 16 amino acids. CDR3 sequence (DNA): TGCAGTGCTCCCTCGGGCCCTAGGGGGTCGGGAGAGACCCAGTACTTC. This codes for CSAPSGPRGSGETQYF.